The 8 T cell receptor beta chains below all came from one sample that was sequenced in a study of human T cells and chemical hapten exposure. Stated time point: pre-sensitization, week 0. Treatment reported: therapeutic diphenylcyclopropenone sensitization with weekly scalp DPC. TCRdb processed the RACE reads anew with MiXCR; each CDR3 protein has one entry. The data contain around 56,000 distinct CDR3 sequences, 9.9% of them singletons. Here the sequenced sample was whole blood, taken in connection with sensitization to the hapten diphenylcyclopropenone (DPC). These receptors all come from a man between 35 and 55 years old with alopecia areata. Some clones in this sample may be carry-over from other donors' samples.

This clonotype has more than one count but fewer than ten. The J gene is TRBJ2-2, the V gene TRBV7-3, with D perhaps TRBD1 (6 bases). The CDR3 consists of 15 residues. Germline V gene sequence: CDR1 SGHTA, CDR2 FQGTGA. Trimming left V 5 bases short and J 5 bases short, with 15 bases between. CDR3 nucleotide sequence: TGTGCCAGCAGCCCCAGGGGAGTGGGGACCGGGGAGCTGTTTTTT. It is translated as CASSPRGVGTGELFF.

The rearrangement joins TRBV20-1 to TRBJ2-3; 12 nucleotides line up with TRBD1. From germline, CDR1 is DFQATT and CDR2 SNEGSKA (reference sequence). Trimming took 7 bases from V and 5 from J; bases not matched to a gene: 7. The CDR3 runs 14 residues. CDR3 nucleotides: TGCAGTGGGGACAGGGGGCAAGTCTTAGATACGCAGTATTTT. Amino acid sequence: CSGDRGQVLDTQYF.

This clonotype was seen at least ten times. This sequence joins TRBV9 and TRBJ1-4, with 7 bases identical to TRBD1. Per the germline V gene, CDR1 is SGDLS and CDR2 is YYNGEE. V shed 0 bases and J 7 bases; nucleotides not matched to a gene: 3. This CDR3 is built from 14 residues. CDR3 sequence (DNA): TGTGCCAGCAGCGTAGGCCAGGGGGGTGAAAAACTGTTTTTT. Its protein is CASSVGQGGEKLFF.

This clonotype has ten or more counts. The gene calls are TRBV10-3 and TRBJ1-2; no definite D call. Looked up from germline, CDR1 is ENHRY and CDR2 is SYGVKD. Trimming took off 3 bases at V and 3 bases at J, with 5 bases between the two ends. The CDR3 runs 12 residues. The CDR3 DNA reads TGTGCCATCAGTGACGGGGACTATGGCTACACCTTC. Translation gives CAISDGDYGYTF.

This clonotype was counted ten times or more. The chain employs TRBV20-1 and TRBJ2-1, with a weak D call TRBD2 (6 bases). Trimming stripped 4 bases from V and 1 base from J, with 17 bases between. CDR1 DFQATT and CDR2 SNEGSKA come from the germline V gene (reference sequence). The CDR3 totals 16 residues. The CDR3 DNA sequence: TGCAGTGCTACCAGGCCCAGCGGGCAATCCTACAATGAGCAGTTCTTC. This gives the protein CSATRPSGQSYNEQFF.

The chain is built from TRBV21-1 and TRBJ2-3; the table assigns TRBD1, which was not confirmed against the DNA. TRBV21-1 counts as a pseudogene. This CDR3 is built from 16 residues. The CDR3 protein is CASSLSAGAGTDTQYF. The CDR3 DNA follows: TGTGCCAGCAGCCTATCAGCGGGGGCTGGGACAGATACGCAGTATTTT.

The rearrangement joins TRBV20-1 to TRBJ1-5, with D maybe TRBD1 (5 bases). Trimming took off 3 bases at V and 4 bases at J, with 16 bases between the two ends. CDR1 DFQATT and CDR2 SNEGSKA come from the germline V gene (reference sequence). This CDR3 contains 15 residues. The CDR3 protein is CSARARAGENQPQHF. The CDR3 DNA follows: TGCAGTGCTAGGGCCAGGGCAGGCGAAAATCAGCCCCAGCATTTT.

The J gene is TRBJ2-5, the V gene TRBV12-3 or TRBV12-4; perhaps TRBD1 as D (7 bases). Trimming took off 6 bases at V and 4 bases at J, with 15 bases between the two ends. This CDR3 has 14 amino acids. CDR3 DNA sequence: TGTGCCAGCAGCCGACGACAGGGAGGAGAGACCCAGTACTTC. This sequence encodes CASSRRQGGETQYF.